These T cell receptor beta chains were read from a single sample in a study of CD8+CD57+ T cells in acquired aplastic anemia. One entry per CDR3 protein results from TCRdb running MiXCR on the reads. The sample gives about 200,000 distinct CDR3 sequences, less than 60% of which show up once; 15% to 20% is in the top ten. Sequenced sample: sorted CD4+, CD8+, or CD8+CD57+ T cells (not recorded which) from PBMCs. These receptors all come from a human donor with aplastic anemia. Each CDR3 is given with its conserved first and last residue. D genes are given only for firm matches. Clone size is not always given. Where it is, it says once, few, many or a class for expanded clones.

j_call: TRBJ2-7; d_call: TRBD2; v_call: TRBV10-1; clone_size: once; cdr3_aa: CASSDPGLAGGEQYF; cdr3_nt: TGCGCCAGCAGCGACCCGGGACTAGCGGGGGGCGAGCAGTACTTC
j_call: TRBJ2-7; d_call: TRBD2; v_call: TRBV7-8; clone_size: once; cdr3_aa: CASSPEYVAGGNSYEQYF; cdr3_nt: TGTGCCAGCAGTCCGGAATATGTAGCGGGAGGGAACTCCTACGAGCAGTACTTC
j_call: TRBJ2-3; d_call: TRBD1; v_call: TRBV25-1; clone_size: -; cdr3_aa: CASSPRGDRVIDTQYF; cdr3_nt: TGTGCCAGCAGCCCCCGAGGGGACAGGGTTATAGATACGCAGTATTTT
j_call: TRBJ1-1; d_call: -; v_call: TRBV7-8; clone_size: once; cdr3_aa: CASSLMGGSTEAFF; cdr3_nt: TGTGCCAGCAGCTTAATGGGGGGGAGCACTGAAGCTTTCTTT
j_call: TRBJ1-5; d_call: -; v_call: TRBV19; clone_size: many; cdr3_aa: CASSFDSADNQPQHF; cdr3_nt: TGTGCCAGTAGTTTCGACAGTGCTGACAATCAGCCCCAGCATTTT
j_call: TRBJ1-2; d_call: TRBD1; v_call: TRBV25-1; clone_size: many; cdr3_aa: CASSEVLGPGQGLKSGYTF; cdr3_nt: TGTGCCAGCAGTGAAGTGTTAGGGCCGGGACAGGGTCTTAAATCTGGCTACACCTTC
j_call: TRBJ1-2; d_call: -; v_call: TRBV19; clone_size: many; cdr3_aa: CASSIAETGYYGYTF; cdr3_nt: TGTGCCAGTAGTATCGCCGAGACAGGCTACTATGGCTACACCTTC
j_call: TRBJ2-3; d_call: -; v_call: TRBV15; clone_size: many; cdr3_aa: CATSRENKASTDTQYF; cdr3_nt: TGTGCCACCAGCAGGGAGAACAAAGCGAGCACAGATACGCAGTATTTT
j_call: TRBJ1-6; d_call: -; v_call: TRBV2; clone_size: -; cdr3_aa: CASRGDFPNSPLHF; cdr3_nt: TGTGCCAGCAGGGGGGACTTTCCCAATTCACCCCTCCACTTT
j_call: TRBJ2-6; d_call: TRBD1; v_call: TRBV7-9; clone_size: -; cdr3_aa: CASSSNQGGTGYSGANVLTF; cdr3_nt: TGTGCCAGCAGCTCGAACCAGGGAGGGACAGGGTACTCTGGGGCCAACGTCCTGACTTTC
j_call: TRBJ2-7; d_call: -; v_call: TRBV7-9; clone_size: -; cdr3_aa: CASSQAWTGAYEQYF; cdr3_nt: TGTGCCAGCAGCCAAGCCTGGACCGGTGCCTACGAGCAGTACTTC
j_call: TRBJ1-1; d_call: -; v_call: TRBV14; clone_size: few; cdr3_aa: CASSQALNIEAFF; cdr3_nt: TGTGCCAGCAGCCAAGCCCTGAACATTGAAGCTTTCTTT
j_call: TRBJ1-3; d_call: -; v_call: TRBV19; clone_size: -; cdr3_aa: CASSPPGGTNTIYF; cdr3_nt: TGTGCCAGTAGTCCCCCGGGGGGGACAAACACCATATATTTT
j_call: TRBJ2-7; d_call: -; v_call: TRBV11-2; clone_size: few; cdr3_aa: CASSPGSLLGTYEQYF; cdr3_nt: TGTGCCAGCAGCCCAGGTAGCCTCCTTGGCACCTACGAGCAGTACTTC
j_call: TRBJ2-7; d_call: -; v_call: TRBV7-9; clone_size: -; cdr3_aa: CASSLAGVEQYF; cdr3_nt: TGTGCCAGCAGCTTAGCGGGGGTCGAGCAGTACTTC
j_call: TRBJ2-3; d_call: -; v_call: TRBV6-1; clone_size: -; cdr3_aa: CASSEQGGGGDTQYF; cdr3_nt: TGTGCCAGCAGTGAGCAGGGGGGAGGTGGGGATACGCAGTATTTT
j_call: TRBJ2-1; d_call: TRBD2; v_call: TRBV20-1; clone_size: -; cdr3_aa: CSASASGGALSREQFF; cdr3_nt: TGCAGTGCTAGCGCTAGCGGGGGGGCATTAAGCCGTGAGCAGTTCTTC
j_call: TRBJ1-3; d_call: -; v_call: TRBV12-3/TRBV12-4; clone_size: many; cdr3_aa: CASSMSRSDTIYF; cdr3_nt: TGTGCCAGCAGCATGAGCAGGTCTGACACCATATATTTT
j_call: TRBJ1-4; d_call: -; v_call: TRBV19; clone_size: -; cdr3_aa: CASSPRAGAREKLFF; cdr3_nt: TGTGCCAGTAGTCCCCGAGCAGGGGCGAGGGAAAAACTGTTTTTT
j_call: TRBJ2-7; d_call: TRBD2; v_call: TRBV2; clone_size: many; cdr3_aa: CASRDTSGGYEQYF; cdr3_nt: TGTGCCAGCAGGGACACTAGCGGGGGCTACGAGCAGTACTTC
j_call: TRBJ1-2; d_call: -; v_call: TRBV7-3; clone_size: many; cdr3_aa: CASSLTEGYGYTF; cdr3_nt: TGTGCCAGCAGCTTAACTGAAGGGTATGGCTACACCTTC
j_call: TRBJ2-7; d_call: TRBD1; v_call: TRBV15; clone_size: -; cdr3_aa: CATSSPDRGNEQYF; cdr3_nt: TGTGCCACCAGCAGCCCGGACAGGGGCAACGAGCAGTACTTC
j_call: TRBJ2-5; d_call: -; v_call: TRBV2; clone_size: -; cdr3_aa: CASRPEIQYF; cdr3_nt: TGTGCCAGCAGGCCGGAGATCCAGTACTTC
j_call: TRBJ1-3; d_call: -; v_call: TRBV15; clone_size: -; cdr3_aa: CATSRERQDRNTIYF; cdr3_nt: TGTGCCACCAGCAGAGAACGACAGGATAGAAACACCATATATTTT
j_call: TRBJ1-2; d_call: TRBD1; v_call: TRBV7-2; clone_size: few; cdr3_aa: CASSPRTGSYGYTF; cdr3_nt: TGTGCCAGCAGCCCAAGGACAGGGAGCTATGGCTACACCTTC
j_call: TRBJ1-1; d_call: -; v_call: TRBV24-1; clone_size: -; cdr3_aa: CATSDQGSYLNANTEAFF; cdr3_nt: TGTGCCACCAGTGACCAGGGGAGTTACCTTAACGCAAACACTGAAGCTTTCTTT
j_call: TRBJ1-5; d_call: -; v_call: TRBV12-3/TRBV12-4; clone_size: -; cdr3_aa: CASSQLDISQHF; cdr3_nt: TGTGCCAGCAGTCAACTGGACATTTCCCAGCATTTT
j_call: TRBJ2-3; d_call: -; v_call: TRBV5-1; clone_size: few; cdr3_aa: CASGDSSGGTDTQYF; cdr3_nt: TGCGCCAGCGGGGACAGTAGCGGGGGCACAGATACGCAGTATTTT
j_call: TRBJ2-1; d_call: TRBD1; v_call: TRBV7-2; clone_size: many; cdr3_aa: CASSLGTGSHNEQFF; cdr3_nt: TGTGCCAGCAGCTTAGGGACAGGGAGTCACAATGAGCAGTTCTTC
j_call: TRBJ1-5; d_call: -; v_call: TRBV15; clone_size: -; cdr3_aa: CATSREGGAGPTLNQPQHF; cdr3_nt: TGTGCCACCAGCAGAGAAGGGGGAGCAGGGCCTACCCTAAATCAGCCCCAGCATTTT
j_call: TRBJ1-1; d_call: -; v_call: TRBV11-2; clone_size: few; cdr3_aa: CASRSGGRPMNTEAFF; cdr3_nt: TGTGCCAGCAGGTCCGGGGGACGGCCCATGAACACTGAAGCTTTCTTT
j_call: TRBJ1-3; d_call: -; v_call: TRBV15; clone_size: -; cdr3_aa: CATSRIDQLNENTIYF; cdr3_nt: TGTGCCACCAGCAGGATTGACCAGTTAAATGAAAACACCATATATTTT
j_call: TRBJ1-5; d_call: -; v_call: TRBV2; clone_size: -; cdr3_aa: CASNWGGNQPQHF; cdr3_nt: TGTGCCAGCAATTGGGGGGGCAATCAGCCCCAGCATTTT
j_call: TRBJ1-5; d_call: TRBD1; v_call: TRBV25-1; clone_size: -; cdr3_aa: CASSPIGTGGSNQPQHF; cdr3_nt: TGTGCCAGCTCACCTATCGGGACAGGGGGTAGCAATCAGCCCCAGCATTTT
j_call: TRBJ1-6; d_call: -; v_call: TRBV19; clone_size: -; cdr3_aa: CASSIGQGINSPLHF; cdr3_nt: TGTGCCAGTAGTATAGGCCAGGGAATTAATTCACCCCTCCACTTT
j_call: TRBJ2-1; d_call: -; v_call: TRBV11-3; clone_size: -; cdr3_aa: CASSLEWRGRANGQLF; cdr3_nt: TGTGCCAGCAGCTTAGAATGGAGGGGACGGGCGAATGGGCAGCTCTTC
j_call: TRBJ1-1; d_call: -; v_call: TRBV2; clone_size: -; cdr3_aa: CASWGMTYTEAFF; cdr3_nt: TGTGCCAGCTGGGGCATGACTTACACTGAAGCTTTCTTT
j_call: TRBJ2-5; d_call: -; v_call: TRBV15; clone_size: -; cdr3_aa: CATSRGGVGKETQYF; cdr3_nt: TGTGCCACCAGCAGAGGTGGTGTAGGGAAAGAGACCCAGTACTTC
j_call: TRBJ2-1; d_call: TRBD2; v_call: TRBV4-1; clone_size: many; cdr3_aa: CASSMEGTKGNEQFF; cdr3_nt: TGCGCCAGCAGCATGGAAGGGACTAAGGGCAATGAGCAGTTCTTC
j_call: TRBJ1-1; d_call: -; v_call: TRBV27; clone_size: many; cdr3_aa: CASSYKENTEAFF; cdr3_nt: TGTGCCAGCAGTTACAAGGAGAACACTGAAGCTTTCTTT
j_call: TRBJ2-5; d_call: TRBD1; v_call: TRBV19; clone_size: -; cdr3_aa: CAPVGQGWETQYF; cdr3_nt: TGTGCCCCTGTGGGACAGGGGTGGGAGACCCAGTACTTC
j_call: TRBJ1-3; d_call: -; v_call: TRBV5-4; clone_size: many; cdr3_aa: CASTLMGDSGNTIYF; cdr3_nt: TGTGCCAGCACCCTTATGGGGGACTCTGGAAACACCATATATTTT
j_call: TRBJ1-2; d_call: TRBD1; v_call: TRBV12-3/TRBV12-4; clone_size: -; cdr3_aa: CASSQKASGTDYGYTF; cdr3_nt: TGTGCCAGCAGCCAAAAAGCCTCCGGGACAGACTACGGCTACACCTTC
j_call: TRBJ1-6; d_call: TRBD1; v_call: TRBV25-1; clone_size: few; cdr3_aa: CASSGRTGVNSPLHF; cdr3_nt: TGTGCCAGCAGTGGACGGACAGGGGTAAATTCACCCCTCCACTTT
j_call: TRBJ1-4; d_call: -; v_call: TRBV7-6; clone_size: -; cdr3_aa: CASSQPQGEKLFF; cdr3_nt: TGTGCCAGCAGCCAGCCCCAGGGGGAAAAACTGTTTTTT
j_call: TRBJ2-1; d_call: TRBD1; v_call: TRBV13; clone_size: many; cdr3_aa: CASSPAGQGANNEQFF; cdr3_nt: TGTGCCAGCAGCCCGGCGGGACAGGGGGCAAACAATGAGCAGTTCTTC
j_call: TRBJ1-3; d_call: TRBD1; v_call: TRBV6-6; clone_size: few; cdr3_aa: CASSDRGRMDTIYF; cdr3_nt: TGTGCCAGCAGCGACAGGGGGCGAATGGACACCATATATTTT
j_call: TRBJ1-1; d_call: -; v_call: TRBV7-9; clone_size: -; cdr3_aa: CASSFGGAGEAFF; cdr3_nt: TGTGCCAGCAGCTTTGGGGGTGCGGGTGAAGCTTTCTTT
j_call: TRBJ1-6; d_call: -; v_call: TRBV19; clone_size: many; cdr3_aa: CASSIIGRVTNSPLHF; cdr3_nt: TGTGCCAGTAGTATAATCGGACGGGTCACTAATTCACCCCTCCACTTT
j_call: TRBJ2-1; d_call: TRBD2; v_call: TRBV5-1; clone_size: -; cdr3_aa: CASSLGGGVNEQFF; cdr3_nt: TGCGCCAGCAGCTTGGGCGGGGGGGTAAATGAGCAGTTCTTC
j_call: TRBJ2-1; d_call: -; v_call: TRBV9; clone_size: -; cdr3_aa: CASSEPDVPEELSSYNEQFF; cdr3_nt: TGTGCCAGCAGTGAACCGGACGTACCCGAAGAGTTGAGCTCCTACAATGAGCAGTTCTTC
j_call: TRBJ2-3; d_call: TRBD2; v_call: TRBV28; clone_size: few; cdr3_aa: CASSSQRGGSDTQYF; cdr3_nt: TGTGCCAGCAGTTCTCAGCGGGGGGGGTCGGATACGCAGTATTTT
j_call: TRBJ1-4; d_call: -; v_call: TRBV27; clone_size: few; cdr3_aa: CASSRDSTTNEKLFF; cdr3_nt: TGTGCCAGCAGTAGAGACAGCACAACTAATGAAAAACTGTTTTTT
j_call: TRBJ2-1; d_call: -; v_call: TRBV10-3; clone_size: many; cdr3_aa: CAIKSGTGRSGSYNEQFF; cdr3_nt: TGTGCCATCAAGTCCGGGACAGGAAGAAGCGGGAGTTACAATGAGCAGTTCTTC
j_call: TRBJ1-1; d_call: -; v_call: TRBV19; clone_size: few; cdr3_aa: CASSLSGRRDTKAFF; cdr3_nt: TGTGCCAGTTCTCTCTCAGGGAGGCGCGACACTAAAGCTTTCTTT
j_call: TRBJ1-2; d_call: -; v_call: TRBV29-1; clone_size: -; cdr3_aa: CSVEGQFYGYTF; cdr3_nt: TGCAGCGTTGAAGGGCAGTTCTATGGCTACACCTTC
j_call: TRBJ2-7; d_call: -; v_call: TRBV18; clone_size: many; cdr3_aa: CASSTGAIEQYF; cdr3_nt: TGTGCCAGCTCAACGGGGGCCATCGAGCAGTACTTC